The 25 T cell receptor beta chains reported below all come from one sample, sequenced in a study of control samples from healthy donors and cancer patients. Sequenced by immunoSEQ multiplex PCR; TCRdb stores in-frame clones only, minus some. Its clone listing holds about 190,000 clones. Sequencing used blood. These receptors came from a woman aged 30 to 39 in good health.

The chain is built from TRBV5-4 and TRBJ2-7, with no clear D. V was shortened by 4 bases and J by 2 bases, with 7 bases between the two germline ends. Germline assignment: CDR1 SGHNT and CDR2 YYREEE (reference sequence). This CDR3 has 12 residues. This CDR3 reads CASSVTPYEQYF. DNA of the CDR3: TGTGCCAGCAGCGTGACCCCCTACGAGCAGTACTTC.

The chain uses TRBV2 and TRBJ2-7; tentative D call: TRBD1 (5 bases). V lost 3 bases and J lost 0, with 9 bases in between. Germline CDR1 and CDR2: SNHLY and FYNNEI. There are 14 residues in the CDR3. CDR3 DNA: TGTGCCAGCAGTGAGGGGCAGGGCTCCTACGAGCAGTACTTC. This codes for CASSEGQGSYEQYF.

The J gene is TRBJ1-4, the V gene TRBV5-6; no clear D. Per germline, CDR1 SGHDT and CDR2 YYEEEE. The CDR3 is made up of 13 amino acids. The ends were cut back, 5 bases at V and 5 bases at J, with 10 bases in the middle. The chain's CDR3 is CASSRVGNEKLFF. CDR3 bases: TGTGCCAGCAGTAGAGTCGGAAATGAAAAACTGTTTTTT.

This chain connects TRBV3-1 (or the pseudogene TRBV3-2) to TRBJ1-2; D unclear. Trimming cost V 4 bases and J 3 bases, with 12 bases left between them. This CDR3 has 14 amino acids. CDR1 is LGHDT, CDR2 YNNKEL, per germline (reference sequence). The CDR3 DNA follows: TGTGCCAGCAGCCCAAGTGACGAAGACTATGGCTACACCTTC. The encoded protein is CASSPSDEDYGYTF.

The chain uses TRBV24-1 and TRBJ1-4; 7 bases are a match to TRBD1. V lost 0 bases and J lost 7; bases outside the gene matches: 4. Per germline, CDR1 KGHDR and CDR2 SFDVKD. This CDR3 is built from 15 residues. The CDR3 bases are TGTGCCACCAGTGATTTGGGGACAGAACCTGAAAAACTGTTTTTT. This encodes CATSDLGTEPEKLFF.

The genes are TRBV14 and TRBJ2-7, with D maybe TRBD1 (5 bases). Trimming took off 0 bases at V and 2 bases at J, with 17 bases between the two ends. The germline V gene has CDR1 SGHDN and CDR2 FVKESK. The CDR3 totals 17 residues. The CDR3 sequence: CASSQDGLRQGTYEQYF. The CDR3 DNA sequence: TGTGCCAGCAGCCAAGATGGATTGCGGCAGGGTACCTACGAGCAGTACTTC.

This chain connects TRBV6-5 to TRBJ1-5; D uncertain. This CDR3 contains 13 residues. V was trimmed by 5 bases and J by 9 bases, leaving 14 bases between them. Germline CDR1 MNHEY, CDR2 SVGAGI. The CDR3 bases are TGTGCCAGCAGTCCGTTGGGGTCGTGGCCCCAGCATTTT. Amino acid sequence: CASSPLGSWPQHF.

The V gene is TRBV5-1, the J gene TRBJ2-5; D is ambiguous. Germline loops: CDR1 SGHRS, CDR2 YFSETQ. The ends were cut back, 7 bases at V and 5 bases at J, with 9 bases in the middle. This CDR3 contains 11 residues. CDR3 sequence (DNA): TGCGCCAGCGCCTCTATGGAGACCCAGTACTTC. Its translation is CASASMETQYF.

The chain joins TRBV2 to TRBJ1-6, with D hard to call. The CDR3 runs to 14 residues. Trimming removed 4 bases at V and 9 bases at J, with 13 bases between. CDR1 and CDR2 (germline): SNHLY, FYNNEI. The CDR3 region is CASSVLVVGSPLHF. In DNA form, the CDR3 reads TGTGCCAGCAGTGTTCTTGTAGTCGGTTCACCCCTCCACTTT.

The V and J genes are TRBV2 and TRBJ2-5, with 11 bases matching TRBD2. In germline, CDR1 is SNHLY, CDR2 FYNNEI. V was pared by 7 bases and J by 0 bases, with 10 bases of the junction left unmatched. The CDR3 is 17 residues long. CDR3: CASMVPSGGRYQETQYF. The CDR3 DNA sequence: TGTGCCAGCATGGTCCCTAGCGGGGGGAGGTACCAAGAGACCCAGTACTTC.

The chain has TRBV9 and TRBJ2-5; TRBD2 aligns across 10 bases. V was clipped by 4 bases and J by 2 bases; unmatched bases: 5. This CDR3 is built from 15 residues. Looked up from germline, CDR1 is SGDLS and CDR2 is YYNGEE. CDR3: CASSLKAGGQETQYF. The CDR3 region has the DNA TGTGCCAGCAGCCTGAAAGCGGGGGGGCAAGAGACCCAGTACTTC.

The V and J genes are TRBV1 and TRBJ2-3; the DNA was not used to check the table's D call, TRBD2. TRBV1 is a recognized pseudogene. The CDR3 sequence is 15 residues long. The DNA of the CDR3 is TGCACCAGCAGCCTTCCTTTGCTAGCCACAGATACGCAGTATTTT. It is translated as CTSSLPLLATDTQYF.

The gene calls are TRBV7-2 and TRBJ1-2; maybe TRBD1 (5 bases). CDR3 length equals 15 residues. The V end lost 3 bases, the J end lost 4 bases, and 15 bases lay between the germline ends. In germline, CDR1 is SGHTA, CDR2 FQGNSA. Here the CDR3 DNA reads TGTGCCAGCAGCTTCCCGGAGGGGTCGGTCTATGGCTACACCTTC. Its protein is CASSFPEGSVYGYTF.

The DNA of the CDR3 is TGTGCCAGCAGTTCTCGCGTGGGGGGAAGTCACGAGCAGTACTTC. As protein: CASSSRVGGSHEQYF. The V and J genes are TRBV6-2 or TRBV6-3 and TRBJ2-7, with a weak D call TRBD2 (6 bases). V was cut by 4 bases and J by 5 bases, with 18 bases left in between. Germline assignment: CDR1 MNHEY and CDR2 SVGEGT. The CDR3 has 15 amino acids.

V gene TRBV27 combines with J gene TRBJ1-3, with D possibly matching TRBD1 (5 bases). The CDR3 covers 16 residues. Germline-derived CDR1 and CDR2 are MNHEY and SMNVEV (reference sequence). V was trimmed by 0 bases and J by 4 bases, leaving 13 bases between them. The DNA for the CDR3 is TGTGCCAGCAGTTTATCGCTAGGAGGGGTGGGAAACACCATATATTTT. It specifies CASSLSLGGVGNTIYF.

The chain links TRBV7-9 to TRBJ2-7; TRBD1 aligns across 10 bases. The trim removed 8 bases at V and 4 bases at J, leaving 5 bases unmatched. The CDR3 runs to 13 residues. CDR1 is SEHNR, CDR2 FQNEAQ, per germline (reference sequence). The CDR3 bases are TGTGCCAGCTCCCCGGACAGGGGGTACGAGCAGTACTTC. Protein: CASSPDRGYEQYF. Full variable domain (rest looked up from reference TRBV7-9 and TRBJ2-7): DTGVSQNPRHKITKRGQNVTFRCDPISEHNRLYWYRQTLGQGPEFLTYFQNEAQLEKSRLLSDRFSAERPKGSFSTLEIQRTEQGDSAMYLCASSPDRGYEQYFGPGTRLTVT.

The CDR3 protein is CASSVTGTSYSGANVLTF. DNA for the CDR3: TGTGCCAGTAGTGTGACAGGGACGAGCTACTCTGGGGCCAACGTCCTGACTTTC. The V call is TRBV19, the J call TRBJ2-6; 7 bases match TRBD1. The CDR3 extends over 18 amino acids. The V and J ends lost 5 bases and 0 bases, in that order; junction bases with no gene match: 10. Germline CDR1 reads LNHDA; CDR2 reads SQIVND (reference sequence).

CDR3: CASSLTGVGTEAFF. The DNA of the CDR3 is TGTGCCAGCAGTCTAACAGGGGTTGGGACTGAAGCTTTCTTT. This chain links TRBV6-5 with TRBJ1-1; TRBD1 matches 7 bases. Trimming took 5 bases from V and 5 from J; bases not matched to a gene: 8. Germline V gene sequence: CDR1 MNHEY, CDR2 SVGAGI. CDR3 length equals 14 residues.

The chain is built from TRBV6-5 and TRBJ2-7; the D gene is possibly TRBD2 (5 bases). CDR1 is MNHEY and CDR2 is SVGAGI in the germline V gene. This CDR3 is built from 16 residues. V was shortened by 0 bases and J by 0 bases, with 12 bases between the two germline ends. This chain's CDR3 is CASSYSKGELSYEQYF. DNA for the CDR3: TGTGCCAGCAGTTACTCGAAGGGAGAGCTCTCCTACGAGCAGTACTTC.

The chain recombines TRBV5-1 with TRBJ2-3; D is unclear. Germline lookup yields CDR1 SGHRS and CDR2 YFSETQ. V dropped 0 bases and J dropped 1 base, with 6 bases sitting between them. This CDR3 is built from 14 residues. The CDR3 loop is CASSLADGTDTQYF. For the CDR3, the DNA is TGCGCCAGCAGCTTGGCGGACGGCACAGATACGCAGTATTTT. The full variable domain, rest sourced from reference TRBV5-1 and TRBJ2-3, is KAGVTQTPRYLIKTRGQQVTLSCSPISGHRSVSWYQQTPGQGLQFLFEYFSETQRNKGNFPGRFSGRQFSNSRSEMNVSTLELGDSALYLCASSLADGTDTQYFGPGTRLTVL.

The rearrangement joins TRBV7-2 to TRBJ2-5; 12 nucleotides line up with TRBD2. Germline CDR1 reads SGHTA; CDR2 reads FQGNSA. There are 16 residues in the CDR3. The J segment lost 6 bases and the V segment lost 1 base, leaving 6 bases of the junction unmatched. For the CDR3, the DNA is TGTGCCAGCAGCTTAGATCTAGCGGGGGGGCCAAAGACCCAGTACTTC. Translating gives CASSLDLAGGPKTQYF.

The gene calls are TRBV18 and TRBJ2-7; D is perhaps TRBD2 (5 bases). The CDR3 contains 15 residues. From germline, CDR1 is KGHSH and CDR2 LQKENI. V was shortened by 3 bases and J by 3 bases, with 15 bases between the two germline ends. The CDR3 sequence is CASSPAGGPNYEQYF. CDR3 nucleotides: TGTGCCAGCTCACCTGCCGGAGGACCTAACTACGAGCAGTACTTC.

The V gene is TRBV4-3, the J gene TRBJ1-2; TRBD1 might be the D (6 bases). Germline V gene data show CDR1 as LGHNA and CDR2 as YSLEER. The CDR3 consists of 16 residues. The germline V and J ends were trimmed by 0 bases and 3 bases, with 14 bases remaining between them. As DNA, the CDR3 is TGCGCCAGCAGCCAAGATCGGGGGGCGCGAGACTATGGCTACACCTTC. It is translated as CASSQDRGARDYGYTF.

This chain connects TRBV28 to TRBJ2-3; D is perhaps TRBD2 (5 bases). Germline lookup yields CDR1 MDHEN and CDR2 SYDVKM. Trimming removed 3 bases at V and 1 base at J, with 11 bases between. The CDR3 length is 15 residues. The CDR3 nucleotides are TGTGCCAGCAGTTTTACCGGAGGCGGCACAGATACGCAGTATTTT. Protein: CASSFTGGGTDTQYF.

The chain uses TRBV28 and TRBJ2-3, with 7 bases lining up with TRBD2. The CDR3 has 16 residues. The ends lost 5 bases at V and 2 bases at J; junction bases unmatched: 10. Germline CDR1 MDHEN, CDR2 SYDVKM. The CDR3 region is CASSETSVKLTDTQYF. Here the CDR3 DNA reads TGTGCCAGCAGTGAAACTAGCGTGAAACTCACAGATACGCAGTATTTT.